A single sample gave rise to the 2 T cell receptor beta chains below, sequenced in a study of T cell repertoires in cytomegalovirus infection. No antigen has been identified for these receptors. TCRdb recomputed calls from the reads with MiXCR, one row per CDR3 protein. The sample lists about 89,000 distinct CDR3 sequences, approximately 30% occurring once. Material: CD8+ T cells from cultured PBMCs, obtained from culture after CMV antigen stimulation. All receptors derive from a human donor in good health (CMV status not recorded). Some clones in this sample may be carry-over from other donors' samples.

The V and J genes are TRBV6-1 and TRBJ2-5, with TRBD1 matching over 9 bases. V was clipped by 5 bases and J by 5 bases; unmatched bases: 6. The length of the CDR3 is 14 residues. CDR1 is MNHNS, CDR2 SASEGT, per germline. This CDR3 reads CASSSPGTGETQYF. The CDR3 coding sequence is TGTGCCAGCAGTTCTCCCGGGACAGGGGAGACCCAGTACTTC.

The chain employs TRBV6-8 and TRBJ1-1; TRBD1 matches 8 bases. This CDR3 spans 15 amino acids. In germline, CDR1 is MNHGY, CDR2 SAAAGT. V lost 6 bases and J lost 3; bases outside the gene matches: 9. In nucleotides, the CDR3 is TGTGCCAGCAGGAAAAACAGGGGGATCGACACTGAAGCTTTCTTT. This codes for CASRKNRGIDTEAFF.